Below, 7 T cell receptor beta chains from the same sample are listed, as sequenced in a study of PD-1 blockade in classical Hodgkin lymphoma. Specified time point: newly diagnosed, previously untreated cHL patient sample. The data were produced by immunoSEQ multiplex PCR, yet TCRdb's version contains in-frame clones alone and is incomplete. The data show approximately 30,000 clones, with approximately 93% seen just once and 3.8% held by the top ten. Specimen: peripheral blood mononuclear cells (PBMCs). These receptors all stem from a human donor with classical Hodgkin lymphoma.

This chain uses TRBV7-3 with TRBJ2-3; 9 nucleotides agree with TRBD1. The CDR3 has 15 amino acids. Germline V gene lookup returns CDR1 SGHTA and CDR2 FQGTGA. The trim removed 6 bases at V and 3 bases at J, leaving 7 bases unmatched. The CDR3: CASRQGALETDTQYF. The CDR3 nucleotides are TGTGCCAGCAGACAGGGGGCGCTGGAAACAGATACGCAGTATTTT.

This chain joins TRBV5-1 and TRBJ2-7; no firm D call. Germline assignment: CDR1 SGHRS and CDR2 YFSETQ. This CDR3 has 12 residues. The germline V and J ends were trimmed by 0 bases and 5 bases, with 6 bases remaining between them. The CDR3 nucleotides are TGCGCCAGCAGCTTGGAGGGCCACGAGCAGTACTTC. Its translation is CASSLEGHEQYF.

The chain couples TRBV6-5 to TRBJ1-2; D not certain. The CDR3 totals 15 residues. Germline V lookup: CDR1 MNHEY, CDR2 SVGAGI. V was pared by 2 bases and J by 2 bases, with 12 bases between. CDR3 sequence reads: CASSYTTRSNYGYTF. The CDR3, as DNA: TGTGCCAGCAGTTACACCACGCGGAGCAACTATGGCTACACCTTC.

The CDR3 DNA reads TGTGCCAGCAGCCAAGACAGGGTCCGCGAGCAGTACTTC. Its translation: CASSQDRVREQYF. The chain recombines TRBV14 with TRBJ2-7; maybe TRBD1 (5 bases). CDR3 size: 13 residues. CDR1 is SGHDN and CDR2 is FVKESK in the germline V gene. Trimming pared 0 bases from V and 6 bases from J, leaving 9 bases between.

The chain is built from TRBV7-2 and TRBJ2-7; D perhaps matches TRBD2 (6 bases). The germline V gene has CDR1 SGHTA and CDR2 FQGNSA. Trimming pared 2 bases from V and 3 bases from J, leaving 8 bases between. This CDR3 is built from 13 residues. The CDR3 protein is CASSLWRDYEQYF. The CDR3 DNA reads TGTGCCAGCAGCTTATGGAGGGACTACGAGCAGTACTTC.

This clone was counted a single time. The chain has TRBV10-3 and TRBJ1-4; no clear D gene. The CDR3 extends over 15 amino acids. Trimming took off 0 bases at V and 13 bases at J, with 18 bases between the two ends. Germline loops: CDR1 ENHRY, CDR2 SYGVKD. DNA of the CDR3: TGTGCCATCAGTGAGTCTAGTGGCAGAAGCCAGTTACTGTTTTTT. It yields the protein CAISESSGRSQLLFF.

The CDR3 nucleotides are TGTGCCAGTAGTATAAGGTGGACAGATAGCACAGATACGCAGTATTTT. Translation gives CASSIRWTDSTDTQYF. This rearrangement joins TRBV19 to TRBJ2-3; D is possibly TRBD1 (6 bases). CDR1 LNHDA and CDR2 SQIVND come from the germline V gene (reference sequence). V dropped 2 bases and J dropped 0 bases, with 12 bases sitting between them. CDR3 size: 16 residues.